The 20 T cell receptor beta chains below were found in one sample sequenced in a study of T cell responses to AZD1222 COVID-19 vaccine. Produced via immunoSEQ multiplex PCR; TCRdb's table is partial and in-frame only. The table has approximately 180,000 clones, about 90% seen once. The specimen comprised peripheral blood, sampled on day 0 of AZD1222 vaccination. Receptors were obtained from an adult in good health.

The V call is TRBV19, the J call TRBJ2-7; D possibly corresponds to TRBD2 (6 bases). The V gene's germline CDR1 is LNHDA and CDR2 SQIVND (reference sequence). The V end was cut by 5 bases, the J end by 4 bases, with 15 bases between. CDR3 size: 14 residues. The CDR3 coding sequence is TGTGCCAGTAGTGCCCGAGGAGGGAGGTACGAGCAGTACTTC. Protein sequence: CASSARGGRYEQYF. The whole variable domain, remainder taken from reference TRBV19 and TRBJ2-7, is DGGITQSPKYLFRKEGQNVTLSCEQNLNHDAMYWYRQDPGQGLRLIYYSQIVNDFQKGDIAEGYSVSREKKESFPLTVTSAQKNPTAFYLCASSARGGRYEQYFGPGTRLTVT.

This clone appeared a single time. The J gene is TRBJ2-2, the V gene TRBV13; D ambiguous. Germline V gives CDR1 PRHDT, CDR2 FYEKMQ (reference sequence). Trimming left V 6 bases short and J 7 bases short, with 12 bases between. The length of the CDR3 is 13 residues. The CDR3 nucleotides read TGTGCCAGCAGGGCTCCCTATGACGGGGAGCTGTTTTTT. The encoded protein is CASRAPYDGELFF.

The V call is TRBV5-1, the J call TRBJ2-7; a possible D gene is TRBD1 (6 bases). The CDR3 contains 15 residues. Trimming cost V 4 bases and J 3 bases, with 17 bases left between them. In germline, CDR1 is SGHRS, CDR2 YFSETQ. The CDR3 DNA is TGCGCCAGCAGCCCCTTAGGGGGTTCTGGCTACGAGCAGTACTTC. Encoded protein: CASSPLGGSGYEQYF.

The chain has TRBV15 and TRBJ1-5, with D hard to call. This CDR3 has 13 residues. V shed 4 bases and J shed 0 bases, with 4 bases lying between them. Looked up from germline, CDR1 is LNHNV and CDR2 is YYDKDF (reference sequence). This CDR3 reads CATSNSSNQPQHF. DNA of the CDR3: TGTGCCACCAGCAACTCTAGCAATCAGCCCCAGCATTTT.

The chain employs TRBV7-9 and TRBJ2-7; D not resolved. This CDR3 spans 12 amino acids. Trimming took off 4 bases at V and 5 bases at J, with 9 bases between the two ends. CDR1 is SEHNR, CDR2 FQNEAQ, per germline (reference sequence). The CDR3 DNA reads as TGTGCCAGCAGCTACGCGTTGGACGAGCAGTACTTC. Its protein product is CASSYALDEQYF. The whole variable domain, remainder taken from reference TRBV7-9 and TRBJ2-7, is DTGVSQNPRHKITKRGQNVTFRCDPISEHNRLYWYRQTLGQGPEFLTYFQNEAQLEKSRLLSDRFSAERPKGSFSTLEIQRTEQGDSAMYLCASSYALDEQYFGPGTRLTVT.

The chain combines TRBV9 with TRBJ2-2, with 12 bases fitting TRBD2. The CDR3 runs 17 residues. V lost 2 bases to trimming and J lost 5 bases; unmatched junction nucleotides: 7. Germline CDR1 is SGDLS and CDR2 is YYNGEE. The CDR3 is CASSVWASGRETGELFF. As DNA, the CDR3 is TGTGCCAGCAGCGTTTGGGCTAGCGGGAGGGAGACCGGGGAGCTGTTTTTT.

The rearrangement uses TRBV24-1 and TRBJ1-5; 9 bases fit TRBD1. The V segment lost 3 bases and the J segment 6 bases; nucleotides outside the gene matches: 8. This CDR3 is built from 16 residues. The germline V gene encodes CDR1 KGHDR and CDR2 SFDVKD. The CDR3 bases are TGTGCCACCAGTGATCAAGGAGACAGGGGGGGTCAGCCCCAGCATTTT. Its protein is CATSDQGDRGGQPQHF.

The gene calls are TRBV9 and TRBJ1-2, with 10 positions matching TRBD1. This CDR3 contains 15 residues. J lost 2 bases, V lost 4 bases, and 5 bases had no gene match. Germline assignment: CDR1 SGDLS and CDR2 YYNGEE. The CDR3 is CASSPWGQGNYGYTF. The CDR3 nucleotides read TGTGCCAGCAGCCCTTGGGGACAGGGGAACTATGGCTACACCTTC.

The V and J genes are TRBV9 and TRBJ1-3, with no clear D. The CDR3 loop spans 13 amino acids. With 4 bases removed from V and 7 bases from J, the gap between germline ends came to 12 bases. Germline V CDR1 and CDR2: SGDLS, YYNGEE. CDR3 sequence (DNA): TGTGCCAGCAGCCCGTCGACGGGCAACACCATATATTTT. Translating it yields CASSPSTGNTIYF. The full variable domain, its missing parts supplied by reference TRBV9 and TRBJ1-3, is DSGVTQTPKHLITATGQRVTLRCSPRSGDLSVYWYQQSLDQGLQFLIQYYNGEERAKGNILERFSAQQFPDLHSELNLSSLELGDSALYFCASSPSTGNTIYFGEGSWLTVV.

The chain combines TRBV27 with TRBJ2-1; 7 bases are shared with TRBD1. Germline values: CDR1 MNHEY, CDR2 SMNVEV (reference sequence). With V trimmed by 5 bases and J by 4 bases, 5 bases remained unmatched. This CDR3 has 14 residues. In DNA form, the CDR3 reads TGTGCCAGCAGTGGCCGGGACAGATACAATGAGCAGTTCTTC. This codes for CASSGRDRYNEQFF.

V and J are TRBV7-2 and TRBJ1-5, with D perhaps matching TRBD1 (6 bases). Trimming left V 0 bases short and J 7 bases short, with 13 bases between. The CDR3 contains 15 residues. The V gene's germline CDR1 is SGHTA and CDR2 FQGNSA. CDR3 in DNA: TGTGCCAGCAGCTTAGCGAAGTCAAGGGGGCAGCCCCAGCATTTT. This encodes CASSLAKSRGQPQHF. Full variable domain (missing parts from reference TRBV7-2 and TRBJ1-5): GAGVSQSPSNKVTEKGKDVELRCDPISGHTALYWYRQSLGQGLEFLIYFQGNSAPDKSGLPSDRFSAERTGGSVSTLTIQRTQQEDSAVYLCASSLAKSRGQPQHFGDGTRLSIL.

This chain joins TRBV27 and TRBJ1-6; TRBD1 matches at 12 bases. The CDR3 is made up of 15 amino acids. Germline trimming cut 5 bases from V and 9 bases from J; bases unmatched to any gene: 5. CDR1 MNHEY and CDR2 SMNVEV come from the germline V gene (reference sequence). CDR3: CASSVGQGASSPLHF. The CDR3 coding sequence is TGTGCCAGCAGTGTGGGACAGGGGGCGTCTTCACCCCTCCACTTT.

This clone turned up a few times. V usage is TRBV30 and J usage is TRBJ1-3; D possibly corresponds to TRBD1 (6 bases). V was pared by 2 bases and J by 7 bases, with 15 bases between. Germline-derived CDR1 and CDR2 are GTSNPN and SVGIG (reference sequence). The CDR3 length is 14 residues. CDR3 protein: CAWSSPGTPNTIYF. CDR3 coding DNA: TGTGCCTGGAGTTCCCCTGGGACACCCAACACCATATATTTT.

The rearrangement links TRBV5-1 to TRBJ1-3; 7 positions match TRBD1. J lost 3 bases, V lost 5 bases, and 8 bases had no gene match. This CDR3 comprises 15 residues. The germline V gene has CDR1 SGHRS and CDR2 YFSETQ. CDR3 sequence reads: CASSTTGERGNTIYF. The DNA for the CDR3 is TGCGCCAGCAGTACCACAGGGGAACGTGGAAACACCATATATTTT.

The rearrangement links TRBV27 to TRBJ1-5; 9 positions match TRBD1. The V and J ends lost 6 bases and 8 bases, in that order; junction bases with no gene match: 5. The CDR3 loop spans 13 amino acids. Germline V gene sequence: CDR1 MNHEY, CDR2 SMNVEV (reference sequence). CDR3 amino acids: CASRRTGAEPQHF. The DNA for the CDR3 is TGTGCCAGCAGGCGGACAGGGGCAGAGCCCCAGCATTTT.

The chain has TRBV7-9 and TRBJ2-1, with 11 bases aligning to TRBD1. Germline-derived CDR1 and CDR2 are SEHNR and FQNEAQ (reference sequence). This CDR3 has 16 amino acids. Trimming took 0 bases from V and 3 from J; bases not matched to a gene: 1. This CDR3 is CASSLAGTGGYNEQFF. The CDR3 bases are TGTGCCAGCAGCTTAGCCGGGACAGGGGGCTACAATGAGCAGTTCTTC.

DNA of the CDR3: TGTGCCAGCAGCTTGGGACTGGGTGATAAAAACATTCAGTACTTC. This gives the protein CASSLGLGDKNIQYF. V gene TRBV7-3 combines with J gene TRBJ2-4; D perhaps matches TRBD2 (6 bases). Deletions cut 3 bases from V and 4 bases from J, with 13 bases between. The germline V gene has CDR1 SGHTA and CDR2 FQGTGA. CDR3 length: 15 residues. The variable domain in full, with the rest retrieved from reference TRBV7-3 and TRBJ2-4, is GAGVSQTPSNKVTEKGKYVELRCDPISGHTALYWYRQSLGQGPEFLIYFQGTGAADDSGLPNDRFFAVRPEGSVSTLKIQRTERGDSAVYLCASSLGLGDKNIQYFGAGTRLSVL.

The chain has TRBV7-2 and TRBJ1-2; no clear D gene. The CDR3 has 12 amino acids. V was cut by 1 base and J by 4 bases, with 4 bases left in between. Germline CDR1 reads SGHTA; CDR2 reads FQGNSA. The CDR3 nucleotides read TGTGCCAGCAGCTTAGGCGCCTATGGCTACACCTTC. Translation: CASSLGAYGYTF.

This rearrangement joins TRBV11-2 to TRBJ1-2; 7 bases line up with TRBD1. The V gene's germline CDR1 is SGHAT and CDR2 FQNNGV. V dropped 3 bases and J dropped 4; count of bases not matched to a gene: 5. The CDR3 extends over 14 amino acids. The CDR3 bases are TGTGCCAGCAGCTTCGGACAGGCGGTCTATGGCTACACCTTC. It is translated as CASSFGQAVYGYTF. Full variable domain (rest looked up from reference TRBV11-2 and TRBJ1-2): EAGVAQSPRYKIIEKRQSVAFWCNPISGHATLYWYQQILGQGPKLLIQFQNNGVVDDSQLPKDRFSAERLKGVDSTLKIQPAKLEDSAVYLCASSFGQAVYGYTFGSGTRLTVV.

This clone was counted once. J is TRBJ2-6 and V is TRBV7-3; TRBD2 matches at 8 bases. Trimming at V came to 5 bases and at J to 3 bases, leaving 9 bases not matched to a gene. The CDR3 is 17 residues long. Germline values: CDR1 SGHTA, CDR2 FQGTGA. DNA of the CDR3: TGTGCCAGCAGCCTACTGCCTACTAGCGGTGGGGCCAACGTCCTGACTTTC. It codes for CASSLLPTSGGANVLTF.